This TCR beta chain was documented in a study of identifying expanded T cells in peripheral blood. Findings and limits, study-wide: Variance in clone template counts between roughly 2-week samples significantly increased with total template count across all healthy donors. Technical replicates showed around 1.3 changed clones; around 2 weeks roughly 16; four weeks 19.

This clone came up a few times. What it binds is not known. The CDR3 loop spans 11 amino acids. Germline CDR1 is GTSNPN and CDR2 is SVGIG (reference sequence). Sequenced by immunoSEQ multiplex PCR; TCRdb stores in-frame clones only, minus some. Of about 86,000 clones in the sample, 70% to 90% were seen once. Collection occurred without any documented infections or immune events in donors. The chain links TRBV30 to TRBJ1-5; D gene uncertain. The TCR was taken from a person between 18 and 69 years old in good health. The source material was blood. CDR3 residues: CAAGRGQPQHF. CDR3 nucleotides: TGTGCAGCAGGAAGAGGTCAGCCCCAGCATTTT.